Here is one T cell receptor (beta chain) with its context. The antigen is undetermined. PCR was performed a second time for about 7 to 11 cycles using a sample-barcoded 5' primer and a J-beta primer mix. A template-switch adaptor with 12 random nucleotides tagged each cDNA molecule. TCRdb called the 5' RACE reads again in MiXCR, with one record for every CDR3 protein. The sample records about 1.4 million distinct CDR3 sequences, approximately 63% being singletons. These data originate in a study of blood T cells in healthy people across ages. The CDR3 consists of 16 residues. Germline V CDR1 and CDR2: MNHNY, SVGAGI (reference sequence). V was pared by 0 bases and J by 2 bases, with 13 bases between. Extracted total RNA amounted to at least 6 micrograms for each sample. General observations from the study: PBMCs left unsorted prevented a conclusive naive versus antigen-experienced comparison. A greater number of naive CD4+ cells and higher diversity distinguished long-lived donors from aged donors.

The receptor's source is a man aged 18 to 35 in good health. Sequencing was carried out using blood. This sequence joins TRBV6-6 and TRBJ2-5, with D possibly being TRBD2 (7 bases). In DNA form, the CDR3 reads TGTGCCAGCAGTTACTCGAATAGGGGGGGTCAAGAGACCCAGTACTTC. Amino acids: CASSYSNRGGQETQYF.